This TCR beta chain came from a study of CD8 T cells in ankylosing spondylitis. TCRdb processed the 5' RACE reads anew with MiXCR; each CDR3 protein has one entry. The data show 350,000 or so distinct CDR3 sequences, roughly 15% seen once. Germline V gene data show CDR1 as SGHTA and CDR2 as FQGNSA. The CDR3 length is 13 residues. The V end lost 4 bases, the J end lost 5 bases, and 11 bases lay between the germline ends. The V and J genes are TRBV7-2 and TRBJ2-5; a weak D match, TRBD1 (6 bases). The sample comprised blood, either unsorted or a sorted T cell fraction (not recorded which). The sequence was collected from a male donor with ankylosing spondylitis or in good health (not recorded which). The CDR3 DNA sequence: TGTGCCAGCAGCTACAGGGCCGAGGAGACCCAGTACTTC. It is translated as CASSYRAEETQYF.